A single sample gave rise to the 16 T cell receptor beta chains below, sequenced in a study of blood T cells in healthy people across ages. Primers used in a second PCR of roughly 7 to 12 cycles were a sample-barcoded 5' primer and a J-beta primer mix. TCRdb re-called the 5' RACE reads through MiXCR, storing one row per CDR3 protein. The table lists about 900,000 distinct CDR3 sequences, around 48% of them singletons. The sequenced sample was blood. Receptor source: a man aged 30-40 years in good health.

This chain links TRBV6-2 or TRBV6-3 with TRBJ2-4, with a weak D call TRBD2 (5 bases). The closer fit of TRBJ2-5 to the DNA end suggests the J call may be wrong. The CDR3 consists of 15 residues. Germline V gene sequence: CDR1 MNHEY, CDR2 SVGEGT. CDR3 residues: CASSYMGDGEETQYF. CDR3 in DNA: TGTGCCAGCAGTTACATGGGAGACGGAGAGGAGACCCAGTACTTC.

This clonotype was seen ten or more times. The rearrangement links TRBV12-3 or TRBV12-4 to TRBJ1-2; D may be TRBD1 (5 bases). Trimming cost V 5 bases and J 6 bases, with 7 bases left between them. This CDR3 is 11 amino acids long. The CDR3 DNA reads TGTGCCAGCAGTCTCAGGGATGGCTACACCTTC. The encoded protein is CASSLRDGYTF.

With regard to this clonotype: An end of the junction differs from the germline gene, which may be a read error. The chain couples TRBV6-1 to TRBJ1-6, with D tentatively TRBD1 (6 bases). Germline CDR1 is MNHNS and CDR2 is SASEGT. The CDR3 spans 14 residues. The CDR3 bases are TGTGCCAGCAGTCCACAGGGATTAGGATCACCCCCCCACTTT. Its protein is CASSPQGLGSPPHF.

This clonotype appeared once. Given a much more abundant clone one base away, this may be a read error. The chain combines TRBV2 with TRBJ2-7; TRBD2 agrees at 11 bases. The CDR3 runs 14 residues. V dropped 5 bases and J dropped 10; count of bases not matched to a gene: 10. Germline loops: CDR1 SNHLY, CDR2 FYNNEI. Here the CDR3 DNA reads TGTGCCAGCAGTATCCGTAGCGGGGGGGAGATCCAGTACTTC. This codes for CASSIRSGGEIQYF.

This clonotype was recorded at least ten times. This chain links TRBV2 with TRBJ1-1, with D maybe TRBD1 (6 bases). CDR1 and CDR2 (germline): SNHLY, FYNNEI. The CDR3 loop spans 15 amino acids. V was pared by 0 bases and J by 2 bases, with 10 bases between. The CDR3 nucleotides read TGTGCCAGCAGTGAAGCGACAGGCGCAAACACTGAAGCTTTCTTT. The encoded protein is CASSEATGANTEAFF.

The chain employs TRBV2 and TRBJ2-1; 9 bases are shared with TRBD2. The J segment lost 9 bases and the V segment lost 8 bases, leaving 8 bases of the junction unmatched. The CDR3 spans 13 residues. CDR1 and CDR2 from the germline V gene are SNHLY and FYNNEI. CDR3 in DNA: TGTGCCAGCGGGACTAGCTTTTCCGGTGAGCAGTTCTTC. This sequence encodes CASGTSFSGEQFF.

The chain couples TRBV6-5 to TRBJ2-5, with TRBD1 matching 7 bases. The CDR3 is 12 residues long. V gave up 6 bases and J gave up 13 bases; unmatched junction bases: 11. CDR1 and CDR2 from the germline V gene are MNHEY and SVGAGI. CDR3 region: CASSFDREGLYF. For the CDR3, the DNA is TGTGCCAGCAGCTTTGACAGGGAAGGACTGTACTTC.

The chain joins TRBV6-2 or TRBV6-3 to TRBJ2-6; D gene unclear. Trimming cost V 5 bases and J 3 bases, with 8 bases left between them. The CDR3 loop spans 14 amino acids. CDR1 is MNHEY, CDR2 SVGEGT, per germline. CDR3 DNA sequence: TGTGCCAGCAGTCCCCCGTATGGGGCCAACGTCCTGACTTTC. Protein: CASSPPYGANVLTF.

CDR3 DNA sequence: TGCAGCGGAGGGGCGCGAAATGAAAAACTGTTTTTT. Translated, it gives CSGGARNEKLFF. V and J are TRBV29-1 and TRBJ1-4; perhaps TRBD1 as D (5 bases). The V end was cut by 7 bases, the J end by 5 bases, with 11 bases between. This CDR3 is 12 amino acids long. The germline V gene has CDR1 SQVTM and CDR2 ANQGSEA. Using reference TRBV29-1 and TRBJ1-4 for the parts outside the CDR3, the full variable domain is SAVISQKPSRDICQRGTSLTIQCQVDSQVTMMFWYRQQPGQSLTLIATANQGSEATYESGFVIDKFPISRPNLTFSTLTVSNMSPEDSSIYLCSGGARNEKLFFGSGTQLSVL.

This clonotype has just a few counts. This chain uses TRBV7-2 with TRBJ2-1; tentative D call: TRBD2 (6 bases). The germline gives CDR1 SGHTA, CDR2 FQGNSA. Trimming removed 5 bases at V and 12 bases at J, with 14 bases between. The CDR3 is made up of 12 amino acids. CDR3: CASSSRDCVQFF. For the CDR3, the DNA is TGTGCCAGCAGCAGCCGGGACTGCGTGCAGTTCTTC.

This clonotype has at least ten counts. V is TRBV25-1 and J is TRBJ2-7; D is undetermined. This CDR3 contains 11 residues. The V gene lost 4 bases and the J gene lost 3 bases, with 4 bases spanning the gap. Looked up from germline, CDR1 is MGHDK and CDR2 is SYGVNS. The CDR3 DNA sequence: TGTGCCAGCAGTGGGGTCTACGAGCAGTACTTC. Residues: CASSGVYEQYF.

The table lists this clonotype with a count of one. The V and J genes are TRBV27 and TRBJ2-7, with 10 bases aligning to TRBD1. Trimming took 5 bases from V and 4 from J; bases not matched to a gene: 11. Per germline, CDR1 MNHEY and CDR2 SMNVEV (reference sequence). The CDR3 has 16 amino acids. The CDR3, as DNA: TGTGCCAGCAGTCCGGACCTGGGGGACAGGGGTTACGAGCAGTACTTC. It is translated as CASSPDLGDRGYEQYF.

In its sample, this clonotype was seen once. V is TRBV11-1 and J is TRBJ1-1, with D possibly matching TRBD1 (6 bases). CDR1 and CDR2 from the germline V gene are SGHAT and FQDESV (reference sequence). The V end lost 3 bases, the J end lost 7 bases, and 18 bases lay between the germline ends. CDR3 length: 15 amino acids. The CDR3 region has the DNA TGTGCCAGCAGCTTCACAAACAGGGAGGACATTGAAGCTTTCTTT. Protein sequence: CASSFTNREDIEAFF.

The chain uses TRBV29-1 and TRBJ1-3; D might be TRBD1 (6 bases). Germline loops: CDR1 SQVTM, CDR2 ANQGSEA. This CDR3 region has 14 residues. Trimming shortened V by 6 bases and J by 0 bases, and 12 bases separated the two germline ends. This CDR3 reads CSVVTGISGNTIYF. In nucleotides, the CDR3 is TGCAGCGTAGTCACAGGGATCTCTGGAAACACCATATATTTT.

The chain carries TRBV5-4 and TRBJ2-3; the D gene is possibly TRBD1 (5 bases). The CDR3 sequence is 14 residues long. Germline-derived CDR1 and CDR2 are SGHNT and YYREEE (reference sequence). V lost 0 bases and J 4 bases, leaving 9 bases between the germline ends. The CDR3 bases are TGTGCCAGCAGCTTGGATCTAGGGGCAGATACGCAGTATTTT. Translation: CASSLDLGADTQYF.

This clonotype was found many times. The rearrangement links TRBV29-1 to TRBJ2-7, with D maybe TRBD1 (5 bases). Between the trimmed V and J ends, which lost 1 base and 2 bases, there was a span of 9 bases. The CDR3 runs to 13 residues. From germline, CDR1 is SQVTM and CDR2 ANQGSEA. CDR3 DNA sequence: TGCAGCGTTGAAGGACAGCGCCCCTACGAGCAGTACTTC. Translating it yields CSVEGQRPYEQYF.